Below, one T cell receptor beta chain is given with its context. What it binds is not known. The sample belongs to a study of T cell responses to AZD1222 COVID-19 vaccine. The study, taken as a whole, reports: Targeting of unmutated variant regions was reportedly seen in nearly half of spike-specific TCRs. Repertoires were obtained solely post-peak T cell response. Of the AZD1222 recipients, only five to seven were seropositive at baseline. Clonal diversity may have been underestimated in mostly white British donors.

Sequencing used immunoSEQ multiplex PCR; TCRdb keeps in-frame clones, though not all of them. This table has more than 95,000 clones, more than 75% appearing once. Germline V gives CDR1 MNHEY, CDR2 SVGEGT. The length of the CDR3 is 13 residues. The V end was cut by 0 bases, the J end by 3 bases, with 6 bases between. The chain is built from TRBV6-2 or TRBV6-3 and TRBJ2-7; no clear D gene. The clonotype comes from an adult who received the AZD1222 COVID-19 vaccine. This specimen consisted of peripheral blood, obtained 28 days after the second AZD1222 dose. Here the CDR3 reads CASSYSLVYEQYF. The CDR3 DNA sequence: TGTGCCAGCAGTTACTCGTTAGTCTACGAGCAGTACTTC.